This record covers a single T cell receptor (beta chain). The antigen is not known. Primers for the PCR totalled 60 Vbeta and 13 Jbeta. TCRdb's table, derived via immunoSEQ multiplex PCR, lists solely in-frame clones and lacks some. The sample carries roughly 140,000 clones, just under 70% recorded once. The sample originates from a study of cytomegalovirus exposure and HLA in healthy donors. Study outcomes and limitations: TCR beta V- and J-gene trimming, according to a later analysis, was linked to a missense DCLRE1C variant.

Trimming removed 4 bases at V and 5 bases at J, with 12 bases between. The CDR3 sequence is 14 residues long. Germline CDR1 reads SGHTA; CDR2 reads FQGNSA. The chain uses TRBV7-2 and TRBJ2-1; tentative D call: TRBD2 (6 bases). This sequence was found in a man in his sixties in good health and CMV-seronegative. Sequenced material: PBMCs. CDR3 bases: TGTGCCAGCAGCTACCGACTAGGAGACAATGAGCAGTTCTTC. Amino acids: CASSYRLGDNEQFF.